This T cell receptor (beta chain) appears in the sequencing data of a study of shared clonotypes between healthy human individuals. Across the study: Three plates each covered CD4 naive and memory; CD8 naive two, CD8 memory one. Study outcomes and limitations: Naive subsets tended to show greater estimated richness than memory subsets.

Generated by immunoSEQ multiplex PCR, the TCRdb table keeps only in-frame clones and is missing some. The repertoire holds 330,000 or so clones, around 67% seen once, with 10% in the top ten. On this clone itself: What it binds is not known.

The CDR3 consists of 15 residues. J lost 3 bases, V lost 2 bases, and 6 bases had no gene match. CDR1 and CDR2 from the germline V gene are SGHNT and YYREEE (reference sequence). Naive CD45RA+ and memory CD45RA-negative subsets were split from CD4+ cells. This chain uses TRBV5-4 with TRBJ1-2; TRBD1 agrees at 8 bases. Specimen: memory CD4+ T cells sorted from blood. Regarding subset: CD45RA-negative fraction. This TCR was sampled from a man aged 30 to 39 in good health. This CDR3 reads CASSLMQGAYYGYTF. In DNA, the CDR3 is TGTGCCAGCAGCTTAATGCAGGGGGCTTACTATGGCTACACCTTC.